The 11 T cell receptor beta chains presented below share a single source sample, sequenced in a study of beta chain features in type 1 diabetes. Every isolated RNA sample was fully reverse transcribed, so sequencing captured expressed TCRB transcripts. Clones were read by immunoSEQ multiplex PCR, and TCRdb kept only the in-frame ones, dropping some. Here the sample spans approximately 40,000 clones, roughly 45% being singletons. Input material: stem cell memory CD4+ T cells from blood. These receptors were collected from a woman in her 30s in good health.

The CDR3 nucleotides read TGTGCCAGCAGCTTCGGAGGGAGGGGGTCCTACAATGAGCAGTTCTTC. This encodes CASSFGGRGSYNEQFF. V and J are TRBV5-4 and TRBJ2-1, with a possible D match to TRBD2 (7 bases). The germline V and J ends were trimmed by 2 bases and 1 base, with 13 bases remaining between them. There are 16 residues in the CDR3. The V gene's germline CDR1 is SGHNT and CDR2 YYREEE (reference sequence).

In this sample, this clone turned up a few times. The rearrangement uses TRBV7-8 and TRBJ1-5; TRBD1 matches at 7 bases. The CDR3 is made up of 13 amino acids. Germline CDR1 is SGHVS and CDR2 is FQNEAQ. J lost 4 bases, V lost 5 bases, and 2 bases had no gene match. CDR3 sequence reads: CASSAQGNQPQHF. The CDR3 coding sequence is TGTGCCAGCAGCGCACAGGGGAATCAGCCCCAGCATTTT. Together with reference TRBV7-8 and TRBJ1-5, the CDR3 gives the full variable domain: GAGVSQSPRYKVAKRGQDVALRCDPISGHVSLFWYQQALGQGPEFLTYFQNEAQLDKSGLPSDRFFAERPEGSVSTLKIQRTQQEDSAVYLCASSAQGNQPQHFGDGTRLSIL.

CDR3 in DNA: TGTGCCAGTAGTATAAGCGGGTATACGAACATTCAGTACTTC. This encodes CASSISGYTNIQYF. The V call is TRBV19, the J call TRBJ2-4, with D possibly TRBD2 on 6 matching bases. This CDR3 comprises 14 residues. V gave up 2 bases and J gave up 7 bases, with 12 bases separating them. The germline CDR1 and CDR2 sequences are LNHDA and SQIVND (reference sequence).

This clone was seen more than once but under ten times. This chain joins TRBV13 and TRBJ2-2, with 7 bases aligning to TRBD1. The CDR3 consists of 15 residues. Germline CDR1 is PRHDT and CDR2 is FYEKMQ (reference sequence). J gave up 6 bases and V 3 bases, and 7 bases lay outside the gene matches. The CDR3 region has the DNA TGTGCCAGCAGCTTTAACAGGGGAGTCTCCGGGGAGCTGTTTTTT. It codes for CASSFNRGVSGELFF.

About this clone: Relative to the germline gene, one junction end is altered; a read error may explain this. The chain couples TRBV5-1 to TRBJ2-1; TRBD2 matches at 13 bases. The CDR3 has 18 amino acids. Germline V CDR1 and CDR2: SGHRS, YFSETQ. The CDR3 DNA follows: TGCGCCAGCAGTTTGGGTTGGACTAGCGGGAGTGACCACAATGAGCAGTTCTTC. Amino acid sequence: CASSLGWTSGSDHNEQFF.

The chain couples TRBV11-3 to TRBJ2-1; 12 bases agree with TRBD2. The CDR3 is made up of 16 amino acids. The trim removed 5 bases at V and 0 bases at J, leaving 2 bases unmatched. Looked up from germline, CDR1 is SGHNT and CDR2 is YENEEA. CDR3 in DNA: TGTGCCAGCAGCCGACTAGCGGGAGTCTCCTACAATGAGCAGTTCTTC. Its protein is CASSRLAGVSYNEQFF. The variable domain in full, completed from reference TRBV11-3 and TRBJ2-1, reads EAGVVQSPRYKIIEKKQPVAFWCNPISGHNTLYWYLQNLGQGPELLIRYENEEAVDDSQLPKDRFSAERLKGVDSTLKIQPAELGDSAVYLCASSRLAGVSYNEQFFGPGTRLTVL.

This clone appeared a few times. J is TRBJ2-7 and V is TRBV19; TRBD1 matches at 8 bases. The CDR3 is 15 amino acids. Germline assignment: CDR1 LNHDA and CDR2 SQIVND (reference sequence). V was clipped by 4 bases and J by 4 bases; unmatched bases: 9. The CDR3 DNA follows: TGTGCCAGTAGTACACGGACAGGGACGGGGTACGAGCAGTACTTC. It codes for CASSTRTGTGYEQYF.

There are a few counts of this clone. The chain links TRBV7-2 to TRBJ2-7, with D maybe TRBD1 (5 bases). The CDR3 extends over 15 amino acids. Germline V gives CDR1 SGHTA, CDR2 FQGNSA. Trimming took 0 bases from V and 4 from J, leaving 13 bases between them. DNA of the CDR3: TGTGCCAGCAGCTTAGCGGTGGGGCTCCCGTACGAGCAGTACTTC. Its protein product is CASSLAVGLPYEQYF. The full variable domain, its missing parts supplied by reference TRBV7-2 and TRBJ2-7, is GAGVSQSPSNKVTEKGKDVELRCDPISGHTALYWYRQSLGQGLEFLIYFQGNSAPDKSGLPSDRFSAERTGGSVSTLTIQRTQQEDSAVYLCASSLAVGLPYEQYFGPGTRLTVT.

The V and J genes are TRBV7-9 and TRBJ2-7, with 7 bases matching TRBD2. The V gene's germline CDR1 is SEHNR and CDR2 FQNEAQ (reference sequence). V lost 5 bases, J lost 6 bases, and 13 bases stayed unmatched. There are 15 residues in the CDR3. CDR3 bases: TGTGCCAGCAGCCCCTATCAGCGGGAAGGTATCGAGCAGTACTTC. Translation gives CASSPYQREGIEQYF.

The chain couples TRBV7-9 to TRBJ2-3; TRBD1 might be the D (6 bases). Trimming shortened V by 5 bases and J by 5 bases, and 17 bases separated the two germline ends. The CDR3 consists of 15 residues. The V gene's germline CDR1 is SEHNR and CDR2 FQNEAQ (reference sequence). This CDR3 is CASSQQGYPGDTQYF. CDR3 DNA sequence: TGTGCCAGCAGCCAACAGGGATACCCAGGAGATACGCAGTATTTT.

The chain joins TRBV18 to TRBJ2-6; 11 positions agree with TRBD1. In germline, CDR1 is KGHSH, CDR2 LQKENI. This CDR3 has 19 residues. The V and J ends lost 4 bases and 0 bases, in that order; junction bases with no gene match: 8. This CDR3 is CASSRPTGTGGSGANVLTF. The CDR3 nucleotides read TGTGCCAGCTCACGACCAACCGGGACAGGGGGCTCTGGGGCCAACGTCCTGACTTTC.